The next 6 T cell receptor beta chains were all read from a single sample in a study of post-analysis software for immune sequencing data. Unique molecular identifiers were built into the TCR beta cDNA libraries. TCRdb independently ran MiXCR on the PCR reads; one entry per CDR3 protein. The sample holds 650,000 to 850,000 distinct CDR3 sequences, approximately 53% seen once. Findings and caveats of the study: Controls had lower frequencies than patients of four or five TRBV segments, which included TRBV5-6, TRBV5-1 and TRBV20-1.

These receptors are not linked to any known antigen. The sample taken for sequencing was blood. These receptors came from a girl between 5 and 17 years old with multiple sclerosis.

This chain joins TRBV24-1 and TRBJ2-3; D tentatively fits TRBD1 or TRBD2 (5 bases each). The CDR3 loop spans 16 amino acids. V was shortened by 4 bases and J by 2 bases, with 15 bases between the two germline ends. The V gene's germline CDR1 is KGHDR and CDR2 SFDVKD. The CDR3 bases are TGTGCCACCAGTGAGGGGCAGAGCGGCAACACAGATACGCAGTATTTT. Protein product: CATSEGQSGNTDTQYF.

As concerns this clonotype: A read error may produce the germline difference seen at one junction end. This rearrangement joins TRBV7-7 to TRBJ2-5; D possibly corresponds to TRBD1 (5 bases). This CDR3 region has 15 residues. The germline V gene has CDR1 SSHAT and CDR2 FNYEAQ (reference sequence). CDR3 loop: CASSLAAGRSETQYF. For the CDR3, the DNA is TGTGCTAGCAGCTTAGCAGCAGGGCGCTCGGAGACCCAGTACTTC. The full variable domain, in which reference TRBV7-7 and TRBJ2-5 provide the parts outside the CDR3, is GAGVSQSPRYKVTKRGQDVTLRCDPISSHATLYWYQQALGQGPEFLTYFNYEAQPDKSGLPSDRFSAERPEGSISTLTIQRTEQRDSAMYRCASSLAAGRSETQYFGPGTRLLVL.

V gene TRBV7-7 combines with J gene TRBJ2-5; TRBD2 aligns across 7 bases. This CDR3 has 15 amino acids. The J segment lost 7 bases and the V segment lost 3 bases, leaving 11 bases of the junction unmatched. Looked up from germline, CDR1 is SSHAT and CDR2 is FNYEAQ (reference sequence). In DNA, the CDR3 is TGTGCCAGCAGCTTGGGGAGGGCAGGAACGGTGACCCAGTACTTC. It yields the protein CASSLGRAGTVTQYF.

The table lists this clonotype with a few counts. The chain employs TRBV20-1 and TRBJ2-7; TRBD2 matches 10 bases. V dropped 7 bases and J dropped 1; count of bases not matched to a gene: 1. CDR3 length: 12 amino acids. CDR1 DFQATT and CDR2 SNEGSKA come from the germline V gene (reference sequence). The CDR3 sequence: CSGTSGSYEQYF. CDR3 nucleotide sequence: TGCAGTGGGACTAGCGGTTCCTACGAGCAGTACTTC.

This chain joins TRBV10-3 and TRBJ1-6; TRBD1 aligns across 11 bases. The CDR3 loop spans 17 amino acids. Per germline, CDR1 ENHRY and CDR2 SYGVKD. Losses at the gene ends were 5 bases for V and 8 bases for J; bases not matched to a gene: 11. CDR3 region: CAISRTGGSKDHSPLHF. The CDR3 region has the DNA TGTGCCATCAGTAGGACAGGGGGCTCCAAGGACCATTCACCCCTCCACTTT.

V gene TRBV3-1 combines with J gene TRBJ2-1; 8 nucleotides agree with TRBD2. The J call may be mistaken, given a closer DNA end match to TRBJ2-7. Germline V gives CDR1 LGHDT, CDR2 YNNKEL (reference sequence). This CDR3 is built from 17 residues. CDR3 coding DNA: TGTGCCAGCAGCCAAGGGCTAGCGGGTTTCTCCTACAATGAGCAGTACTTC. Translated, it gives CASSQGLAGFSYNEQYF.